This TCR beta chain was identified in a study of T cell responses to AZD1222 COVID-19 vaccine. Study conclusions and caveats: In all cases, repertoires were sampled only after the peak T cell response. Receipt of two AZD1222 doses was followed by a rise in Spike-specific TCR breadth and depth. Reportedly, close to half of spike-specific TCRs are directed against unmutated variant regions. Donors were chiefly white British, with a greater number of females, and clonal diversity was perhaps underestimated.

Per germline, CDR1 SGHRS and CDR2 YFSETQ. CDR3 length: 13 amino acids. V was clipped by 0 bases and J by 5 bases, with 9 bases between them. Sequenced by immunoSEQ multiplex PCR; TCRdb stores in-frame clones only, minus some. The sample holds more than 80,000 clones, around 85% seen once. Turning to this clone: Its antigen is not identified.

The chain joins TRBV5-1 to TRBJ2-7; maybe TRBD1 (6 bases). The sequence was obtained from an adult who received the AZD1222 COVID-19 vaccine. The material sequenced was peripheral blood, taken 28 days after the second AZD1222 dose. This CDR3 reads CASSLGAGDEQYV. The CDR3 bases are TGCGCCAGCAGCTTGGGGGCAGGGGACGAGCAGTACGTC.